This T cell receptor beta chain appears in the sequencing data of a study of blood T cells in healthy people across ages. Germline V gene lookup returns CDR1 SGHRS and CDR2 YFSETQ. This CDR3 contains 14 residues. Unmatched junction bases numbered 9, after V lost 7 bases and J lost 5 bases. PCR was performed a second time for about 6 to 12 cycles using a sample-barcoded 5' primer and a J-beta primer mix. Every molecule of cDNA carried a tag from a template-switch adaptor with 12 random nucleotides. TCRdb independently ran MiXCR on the 5' RACE reads; one entry per CDR3 protein. The sample carries 1.5 million to 2 million distinct CDR3 sequences, 49% recorded once.

The chain has TRBV5-1 and TRBJ2-5, with 9 nucleotides matching TRBD1. This TCR came from a woman between 40 and 55 years old in good health. Material for sequencing was blood. CDR3 bases: TGCGCCAGCGGCTCAAGACAGGGGGGGGAGACCCAGTACTTC. This sequence encodes CASGSRQGGETQYF. Complete variable domain (other parts from reference TRBV5-1 and TRBJ2-5): KAGVTQTPRYLIKTRGQQVTLSCSPISGHRSVSWYQQTPGQGLQFLFEYFSETQRNKGNFPGRFSGRQFSNSRSEMNVSTLELGDSALYLCASGSRQGGETQYFGPGTRLLVL.